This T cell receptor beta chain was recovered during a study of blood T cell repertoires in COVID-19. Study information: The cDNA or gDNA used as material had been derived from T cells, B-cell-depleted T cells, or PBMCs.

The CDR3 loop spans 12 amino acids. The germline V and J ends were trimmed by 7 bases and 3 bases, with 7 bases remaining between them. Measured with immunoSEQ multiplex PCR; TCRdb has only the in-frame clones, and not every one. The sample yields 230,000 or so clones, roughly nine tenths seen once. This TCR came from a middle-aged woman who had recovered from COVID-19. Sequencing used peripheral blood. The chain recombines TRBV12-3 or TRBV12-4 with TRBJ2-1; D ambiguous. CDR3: CASTHYYNEQFF. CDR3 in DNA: TGTGCCAGCACCCACTACTACAATGAGCAGTTCTTC.